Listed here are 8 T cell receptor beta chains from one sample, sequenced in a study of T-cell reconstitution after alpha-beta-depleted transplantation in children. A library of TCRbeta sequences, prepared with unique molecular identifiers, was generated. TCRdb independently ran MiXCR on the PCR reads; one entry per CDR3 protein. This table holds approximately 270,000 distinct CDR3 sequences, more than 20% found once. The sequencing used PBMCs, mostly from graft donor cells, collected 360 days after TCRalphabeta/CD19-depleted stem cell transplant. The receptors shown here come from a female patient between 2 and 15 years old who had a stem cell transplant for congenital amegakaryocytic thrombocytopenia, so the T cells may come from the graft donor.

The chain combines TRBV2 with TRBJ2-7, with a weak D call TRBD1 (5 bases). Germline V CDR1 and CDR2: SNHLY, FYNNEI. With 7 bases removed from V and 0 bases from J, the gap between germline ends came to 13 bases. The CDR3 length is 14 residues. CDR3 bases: TGTGCCAGCATTACAGGTGTTACCTCCTACGAGCAGTACTTC. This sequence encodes CASITGVTSYEQYF.

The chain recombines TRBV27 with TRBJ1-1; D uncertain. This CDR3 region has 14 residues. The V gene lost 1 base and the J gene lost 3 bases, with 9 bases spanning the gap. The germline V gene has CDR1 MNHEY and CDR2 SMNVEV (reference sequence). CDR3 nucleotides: TGTGCCAGCAGTTTATGGGGATGGTACACTGAAGCTTTCTTT. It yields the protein CASSLWGWYTEAFF.

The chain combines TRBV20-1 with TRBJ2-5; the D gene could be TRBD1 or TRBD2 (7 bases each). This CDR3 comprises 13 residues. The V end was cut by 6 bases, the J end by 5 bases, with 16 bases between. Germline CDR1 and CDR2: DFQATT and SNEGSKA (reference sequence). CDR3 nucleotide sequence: TGCAGTGCCAGGGGGGGGTTCTTGGAGACCCAGTACTTC. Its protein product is CSARGGFLETQYF.

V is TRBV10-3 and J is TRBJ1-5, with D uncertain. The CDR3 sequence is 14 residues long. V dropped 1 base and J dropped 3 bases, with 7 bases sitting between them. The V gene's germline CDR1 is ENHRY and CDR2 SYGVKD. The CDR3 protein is CAISELGYNQPQHF. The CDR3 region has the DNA TGTGCCATCAGTGAGTTAGGGTACAATCAGCCCCAGCATTTT.

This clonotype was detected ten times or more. DNA for the CDR3: TGCAGCGTTAGTGTAGCGGGGCTCTACAATGAGCAGTTCTTC. Translation: CSVSVAGLYNEQFF. V is TRBV29-1 and J is TRBJ2-1, with 8 nucleotides matching TRBD2. Germline CDR1 and CDR2: SQVTM and ANQGSEA. V dropped 5 bases and J dropped 3; count of bases not matched to a gene: 6. This CDR3 contains 14 residues.

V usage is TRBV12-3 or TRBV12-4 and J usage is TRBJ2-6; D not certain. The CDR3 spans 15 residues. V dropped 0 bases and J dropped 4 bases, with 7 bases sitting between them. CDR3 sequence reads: CASSLAPPGANVLTF. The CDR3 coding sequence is TGTGCCAGCAGTTTAGCTCCCCCAGGGGCCAACGTCCTGACTTTC.

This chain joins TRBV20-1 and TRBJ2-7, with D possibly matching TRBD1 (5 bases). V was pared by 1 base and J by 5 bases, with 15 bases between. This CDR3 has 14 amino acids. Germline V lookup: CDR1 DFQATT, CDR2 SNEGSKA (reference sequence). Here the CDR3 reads CSARGHQGVDEQYF. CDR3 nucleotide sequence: TGCAGTGCTAGAGGCCATCAGGGTGTAGACGAGCAGTACTTC.

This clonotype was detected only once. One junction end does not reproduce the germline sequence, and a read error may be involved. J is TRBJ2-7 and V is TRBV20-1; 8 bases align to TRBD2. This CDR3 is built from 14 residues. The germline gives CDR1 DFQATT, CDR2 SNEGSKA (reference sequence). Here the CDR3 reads CSALVGTRVYEHYF. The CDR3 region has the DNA TGCAGTGCTCTGGTGGGGACTAGAGTATACGAGCATTACTTC.